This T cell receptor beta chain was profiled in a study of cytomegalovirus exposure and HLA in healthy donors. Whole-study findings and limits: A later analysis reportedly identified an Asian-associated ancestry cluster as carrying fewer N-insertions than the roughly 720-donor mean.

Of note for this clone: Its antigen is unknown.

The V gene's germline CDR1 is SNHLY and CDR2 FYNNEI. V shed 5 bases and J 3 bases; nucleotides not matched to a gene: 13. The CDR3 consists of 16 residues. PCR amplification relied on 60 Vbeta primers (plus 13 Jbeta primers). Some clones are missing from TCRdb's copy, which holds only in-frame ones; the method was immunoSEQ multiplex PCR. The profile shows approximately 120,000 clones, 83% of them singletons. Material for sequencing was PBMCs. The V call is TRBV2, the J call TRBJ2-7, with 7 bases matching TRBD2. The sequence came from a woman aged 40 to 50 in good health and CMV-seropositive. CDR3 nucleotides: TGTGCCAGCAGTCTCCCAAGCGGGAATAGTCTCTACGAGCAGTACTTC. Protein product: CASSLPSGNSLYEQYF.